The clone carrying this TCR beta chain appeared many times. Time point given: longitudinal time-point 2. The data are from a study of neurological immune-mediated disorders. Study-level information: In a group of about 35 multiple sclerosis patients, approximately 30 had the relapsing-remitting type and 3 had the secondary progressive type.

One entry per CDR3 protein, called by TCRdb with MiXCR from the 5' RACE reads. The data contain 65,000 to 95,000 distinct CDR3 sequences, around 6% of them singletons. Germline V gene sequence: CDR1 SGHAT, CDR2 FQNNGV. V was clipped by 1 base and J by 0 bases, with 10 bases between them. The CDR3 runs to 16 residues. The chain carries TRBV11-2 and TRBJ1-3; no reliable D call. This TCR came from a woman aged 60-75 years with multiple sclerosis. Sequencing input: PBMCs. The CDR3 sequence: CASSLVPAYSGNTIYF. CDR3 in DNA: TGTGCCAGCAGCTTAGTCCCGGCGTACTCTGGAAACACCATATATTTT.